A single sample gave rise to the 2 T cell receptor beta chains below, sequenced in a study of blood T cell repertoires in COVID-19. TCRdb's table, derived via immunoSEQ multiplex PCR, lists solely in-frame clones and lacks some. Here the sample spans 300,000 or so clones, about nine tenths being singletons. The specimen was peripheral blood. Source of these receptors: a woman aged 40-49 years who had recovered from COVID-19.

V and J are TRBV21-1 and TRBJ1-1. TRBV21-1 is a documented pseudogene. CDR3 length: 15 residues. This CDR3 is CASSIHGWVNTEAFF. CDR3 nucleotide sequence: TGTGCCAGCAGCATACACGGGTGGGTGAACACTGAAGCTTTCTTT.

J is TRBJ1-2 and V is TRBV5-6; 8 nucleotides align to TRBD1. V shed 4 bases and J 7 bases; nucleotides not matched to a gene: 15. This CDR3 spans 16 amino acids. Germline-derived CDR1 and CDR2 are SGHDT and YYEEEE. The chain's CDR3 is CASSGTDDRGVSGYTF. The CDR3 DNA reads TGTGCCAGCAGCGGCACGGATGACAGGGGAGTAAGTGGCTACACCTTC.